What follows are 13 T cell receptor beta chains derived from one specimen sequenced in a study of T cells after yellow fever vaccination. From the 5' RACE reads, TCRdb called clonotypes with MiXCR, one entry per CDR3 protein. Of around 310,000 distinct CDR3 sequences listed, about 4% were seen once; the top ten hold about 24%. Specimen: PBMCs, collected 5 days after the yellow fever booster vaccination. The receptor set was obtained from a man aged 18 to 35 who received the YFV17D yellow fever vaccine.

This clonotype appeared many times. The gene calls are TRBV7-6 and TRBJ1-4; tentative D call: TRBD1 (5 bases). Trimming took off 0 bases at V and 1 base at J, with 12 bases between the two ends. Germline assignment: CDR1 SGHVS and CDR2 FNYEAQ. The CDR3 loop spans 17 amino acids. The CDR3 is CASSLALGAETNEKLFF. As DNA, the CDR3 is TGTGCCAGCAGCTTAGCCCTTGGGGCAGAAACTAATGAAAAACTGTTTTTT. Drawing the rest from reference TRBV7-6 and TRBJ1-4, the complete variable domain is GAGVSQSPRYKVTKRGQDVALRCDPISGHVSLYWYRQALGQGPEFLTYFNYEAQQDKSGLPNDRFSAERPEGSISTLTIQRTEQRDSAMYRCASSLALGAETNEKLFFGSGTQLSVL.

Ten or more counts support this clonotype. V usage is TRBV3-1 and J usage is TRBJ1-1; no firm D call. V lost 0 bases and J 2 bases, leaving 13 bases between the germline ends. This CDR3 comprises 16 residues. Germline CDR1 and CDR2: LGHDT and YNNKEL (reference sequence). The CDR3 region has the DNA TGTGCCAGCAGCCAAGAAGTCGGGAGGGCAAACACTGAAGCTTTCTTT. Protein sequence: CASSQEVGRANTEAFF.

This chain links TRBV5-5 with TRBJ2-7; possible D gene TRBD2, 6 bases. V lost 0 bases to trimming and J lost 2 bases, with 21 bases between them. The CDR3 runs 18 residues. The germline gives CDR1 SGHKS, CDR2 YYEKEE (reference sequence). Here the CDR3 reads CASSLAWLAVKFTYEQYF. CDR3 nucleotide sequence: TGTGCCAGCAGCTTGGCCTGGTTAGCGGTCAAATTCACCTACGAGCAGTACTTC. Full variable domain (rest looked up from reference TRBV5-5 and TRBJ2-7): DAGVTQSPTHLIKTRGQQVTLRCSPISGHKSVSWYQQVLGQGPQFIFQYYEKEERGRGNFPDRFSARQFPNYSSELNVNALLLGDSALYLCASSLAWLAVKFTYEQYFGPGTRLTVT.

In its sample, this clonotype was seen a few times. This chain joins TRBV7-3 and TRBJ2-7; tentatively, D is TRBD2 (7 bases). The CDR3 has 13 amino acids. In germline, CDR1 is SGHTA, CDR2 FQGTGA. Trimming took 4 bases from V and 5 from J, leaving 12 bases between them. This CDR3 is CASSSWGGNEQYF. CDR3 DNA sequence: TGTGCCAGCAGCTCGTGGGGGGGCAACGAGCAGTACTTC. Drawing the rest from reference TRBV7-3 and TRBJ2-7, the complete variable domain is GAGVSQTPSNKVTEKGKYVELRCDPISGHTALYWYRQSLGQGPEFLIYFQGTGAADDSGLPNDRFFAVRPEGSVSTLKIQRTERGDSAVYLCASSSWGGNEQYFGPGTRLTVT.

Many counts were recorded for this clonotype. The chain combines TRBV5-1 with TRBJ2-7; either TRBD1 or TRBD2 may supply D (5 bases each). This CDR3 comprises 15 residues. The V gene lost 0 bases and the J gene lost 4 bases, with 14 bases spanning the gap. CDR1 and CDR2 from the germline V gene are SGHRS and YFSETQ. CDR3 amino acids: CASSLAIGARYEQYF. The CDR3 DNA sequence: TGCGCCAGCAGCTTGGCCATCGGGGCGCGATACGAGCAGTACTTC.

This chain links TRBV2 with TRBJ1-4; the D is unclear. This CDR3 has 14 amino acids. Germline CDR1 is SNHLY and CDR2 is FYNNEI. V lost 6 bases and J lost 0, with 8 bases in between. CDR3 in DNA: TGTGCCAGCAGGGCAGTCTCAACTAATGAAAAACTGTTTTTT. Its protein product is CASRAVSTNEKLFF.

The sample holds many counts of this clonotype. J is TRBJ2-5 and V is TRBV3-1; D remains unclear. The CDR3 extends over 15 amino acids. The V end lost 1 base, the J end lost 5 bases, and 14 bases lay between the germline ends. CDR1 and CDR2 from the germline V gene are LGHDT and YNNKEL (reference sequence). The CDR3 is CASSQGSIDGETQYF. The CDR3 region has the DNA TGTGCCAGCAGCCAAGGATCGATCGACGGCGAGACCCAGTACTTC.

The chain links TRBV6-5 to TRBJ2-5, with D perhaps matching TRBD1 or TRBD2 (6 bases each). Germline V lookup: CDR1 MNHEY, CDR2 SVGAGI. The CDR3 is 14 amino acids. V was trimmed by 7 bases and J by 4 bases, leaving 16 bases between them. The CDR3 sequence: CASTKRGAGETQYF. CDR3 coding DNA: TGTGCCAGCACCAAAAGGGGGGCGGGAGAGACCCAGTACTTC.

The chain recombines TRBV12-3 or TRBV12-4 with TRBJ1-1; D may be TRBD1 (5 bases). CDR3 length equals 12 residues. V shed 6 bases and J shed 4 bases, with 9 bases lying between them. CDR3 in DNA: TGTGCCAGCAGGGACACCCTCACTGAAGCTTTCTTT. Its protein is CASRDTLTEAFF.

There are a few counts of this clonotype. The rearrangement links TRBV7-9 to TRBJ2-1, with a weak D call TRBD2 (5 bases). Germline CDR1 reads SEHNR; CDR2 reads FQNEAQ (reference sequence). V was clipped by 5 bases and J by 5 bases, with 13 bases between them. This CDR3 comprises 14 residues. CDR3 sequence reads: CASSRSVRDNEQFF. Written as DNA, the CDR3 is TGTGCCAGCAGCCGCTCTGTGAGGGACAATGAGCAGTTCTTC.

The J gene is TRBJ2-1, the V gene TRBV7-7; 10 bases fit TRBD2. The CDR3 has 15 residues. Germline loops: CDR1 SSHAT, CDR2 FNYEAQ (reference sequence). V shed 2 bases, J shed 7 bases, and the junction held 5 bases outside the gene matches. DNA of the CDR3: TGTGCCAGCAGCTTAACAGCGGGGGGGCTTAATGAGCAGTTCTTC. Amino acid sequence: CASSLTAGGLNEQFF.

This sequence joins TRBV7-2 and TRBJ1-2, with 7 bases fitting TRBD1. The CDR3 totals 14 residues. CDR1 and CDR2 from the germline V gene are SGHTA and FQGNSA. Unmatched junction bases numbered 8, after V lost 5 bases and J lost 5 bases. In nucleotides, the CDR3 is TGTGCCAGCAGCCCATCCACAGGGGTATATGGCTACACCTTC. As protein: CASSPSTGVYGYTF.

At least ten counts were recorded for this clonotype. This rearrangement joins TRBV9 to TRBJ1-1; 7 nucleotides match TRBD1. The trim removed 3 bases at V and 0 bases at J, leaving 14 bases unmatched. The germline CDR1 and CDR2 sequences are SGDLS and YYNGEE. The CDR3 consists of 18 residues. The CDR3 protein is CASSAVFFGTEVNTEAFF. CDR3 nucleotides: TGTGCCAGCAGCGCTGTTTTCTTCGGGACAGAAGTGAACACTGAAGCTTTCTTT.